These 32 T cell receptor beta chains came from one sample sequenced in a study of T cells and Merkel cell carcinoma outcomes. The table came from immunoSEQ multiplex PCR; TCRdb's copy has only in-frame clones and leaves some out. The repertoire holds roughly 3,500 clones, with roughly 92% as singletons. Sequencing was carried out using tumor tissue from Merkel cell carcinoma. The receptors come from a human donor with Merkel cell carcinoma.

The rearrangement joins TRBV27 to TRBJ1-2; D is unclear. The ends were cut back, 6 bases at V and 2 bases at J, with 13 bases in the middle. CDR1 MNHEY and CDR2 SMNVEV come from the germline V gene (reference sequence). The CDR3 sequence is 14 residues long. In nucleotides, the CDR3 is TGTGCCAGCAGCCTCGCAGTTGGGAACTATGGCTACACCTTC. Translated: CASSLAVGNYGYTF.

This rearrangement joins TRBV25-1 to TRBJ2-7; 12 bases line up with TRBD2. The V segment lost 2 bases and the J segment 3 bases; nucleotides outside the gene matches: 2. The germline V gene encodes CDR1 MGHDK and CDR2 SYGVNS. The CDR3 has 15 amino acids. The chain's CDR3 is CASSERTSGIYEQYF. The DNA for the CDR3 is TGTGCCAGCAGTGAAAGGACTAGCGGGATCTACGAGCAGTACTTC.

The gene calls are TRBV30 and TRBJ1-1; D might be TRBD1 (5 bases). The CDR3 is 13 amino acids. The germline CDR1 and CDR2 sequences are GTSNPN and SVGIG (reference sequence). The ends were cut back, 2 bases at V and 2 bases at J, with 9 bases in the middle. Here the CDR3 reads CAWSSWGNTEAFF. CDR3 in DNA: TGTGCCTGGAGTTCTTGGGGCAACACTGAAGCTTTCTTT.

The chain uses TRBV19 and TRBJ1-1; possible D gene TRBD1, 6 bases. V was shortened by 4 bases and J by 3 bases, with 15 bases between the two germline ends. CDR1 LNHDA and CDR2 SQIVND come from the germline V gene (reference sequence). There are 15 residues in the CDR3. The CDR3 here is CASSTGQGWDTEAFF. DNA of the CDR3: TGTGCCAGTAGTACTGGGCAGGGGTGGGACACTGAAGCTTTCTTT.

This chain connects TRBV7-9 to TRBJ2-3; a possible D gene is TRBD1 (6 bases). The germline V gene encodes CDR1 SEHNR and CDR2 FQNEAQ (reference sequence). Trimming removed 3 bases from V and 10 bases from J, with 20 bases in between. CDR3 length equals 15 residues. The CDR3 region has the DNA TGTGCCAGCAGCTTGGGGCCCGATACAGGGTCAGCGCAGTATTTT. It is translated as CASSLGPDTGSAQYF.

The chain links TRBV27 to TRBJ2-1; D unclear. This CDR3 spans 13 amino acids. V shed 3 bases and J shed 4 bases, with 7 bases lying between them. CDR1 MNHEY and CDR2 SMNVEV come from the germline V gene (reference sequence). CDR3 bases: TGTGCCAGCAGTTTGATCCAGTACAATGAGCAGTTCTTC. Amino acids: CASSLIQYNEQFF.

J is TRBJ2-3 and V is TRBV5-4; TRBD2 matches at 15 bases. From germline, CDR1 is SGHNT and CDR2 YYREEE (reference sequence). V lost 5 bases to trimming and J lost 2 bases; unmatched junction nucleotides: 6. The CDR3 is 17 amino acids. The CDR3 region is CASRPGLAGGNTDTQYF. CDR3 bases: TGTGCCAGCAGGCCAGGACTAGCGGGAGGGAACACAGATACGCAGTATTTT.

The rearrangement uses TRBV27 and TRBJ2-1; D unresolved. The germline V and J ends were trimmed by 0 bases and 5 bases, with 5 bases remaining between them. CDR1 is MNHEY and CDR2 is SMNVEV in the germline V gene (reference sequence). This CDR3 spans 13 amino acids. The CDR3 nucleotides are TGTGCCAGCAGTTTATCAAGAGACAATGAGCAGTTCTTC. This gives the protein CASSLSRDNEQFF.

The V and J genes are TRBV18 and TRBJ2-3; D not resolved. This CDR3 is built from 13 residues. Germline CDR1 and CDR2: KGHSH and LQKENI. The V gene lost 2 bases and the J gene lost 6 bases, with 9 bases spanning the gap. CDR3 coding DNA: TGTGCCAGCTCACCATCGATGGAGGATACGCAGTATTTT. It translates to CASSPSMEDTQYF. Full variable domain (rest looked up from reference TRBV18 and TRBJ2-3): NAGVMQNPRHLVRRRGQEARLRCSPMKGHSHVYWYRQLPEEGLKFMVYLQKENIIDESGMPKERFSAEFPKEGPSILRIQQVVRGDSAAYFCASSPSMEDTQYFGPGTRLTVL.

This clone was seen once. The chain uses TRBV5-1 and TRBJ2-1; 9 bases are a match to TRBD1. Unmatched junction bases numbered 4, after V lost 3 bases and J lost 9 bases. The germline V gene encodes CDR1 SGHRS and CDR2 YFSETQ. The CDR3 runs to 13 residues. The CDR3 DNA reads TGCGCCAGCAGCTGGGGGACAGGGACTGAGCAGTTCTTC. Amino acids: CASSWGTGTEQFF. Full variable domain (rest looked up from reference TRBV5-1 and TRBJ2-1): KAGVTQTPRYLIKTRGQQVTLSCSPISGHRSVSWYQQTPGQGLQFLFEYFSETQRNKGNFPGRFSGRQFSNSRSEMNVSTLELGDSALYLCASSWGTGTEQFFGPGTRLTVL.

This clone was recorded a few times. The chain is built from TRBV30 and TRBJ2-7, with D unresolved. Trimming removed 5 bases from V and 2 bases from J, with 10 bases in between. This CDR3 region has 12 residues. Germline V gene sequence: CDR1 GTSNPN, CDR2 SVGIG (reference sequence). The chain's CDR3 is CAWGKMAYEQYF. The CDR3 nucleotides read TGTGCCTGGGGGAAAATGGCCTACGAGCAGTACTTC.

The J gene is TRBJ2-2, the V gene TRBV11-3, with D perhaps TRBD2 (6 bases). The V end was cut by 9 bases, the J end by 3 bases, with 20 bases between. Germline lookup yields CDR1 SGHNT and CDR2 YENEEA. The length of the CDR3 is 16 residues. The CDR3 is CARGGSGTHYTGELFF. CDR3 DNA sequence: TGTGCCAGGGGTGGATCCGGGACTCACTACACCGGGGAGCTGTTTTTT.

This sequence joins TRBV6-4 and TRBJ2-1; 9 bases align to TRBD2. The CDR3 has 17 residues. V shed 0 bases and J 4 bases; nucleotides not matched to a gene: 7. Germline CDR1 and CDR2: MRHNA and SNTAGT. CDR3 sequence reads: CASSDSIEAGGYNEQFF. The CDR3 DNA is TGTGCCAGCAGTGACTCGATTGAGGCGGGGGGGTACAATGAGCAGTTCTTC.

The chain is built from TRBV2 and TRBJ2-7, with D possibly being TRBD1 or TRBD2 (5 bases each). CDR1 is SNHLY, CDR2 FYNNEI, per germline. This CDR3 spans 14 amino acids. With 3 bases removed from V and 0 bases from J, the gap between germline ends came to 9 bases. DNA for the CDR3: TGTGCCAGCAGTGAGCAGGGAGCCTCCTACGAGCAGTACTTC. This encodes CASSEQGASYEQYF.

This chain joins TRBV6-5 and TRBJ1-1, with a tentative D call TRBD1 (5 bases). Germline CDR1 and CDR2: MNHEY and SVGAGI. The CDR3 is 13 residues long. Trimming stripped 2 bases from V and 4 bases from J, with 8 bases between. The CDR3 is CASSYDRGTEAFF. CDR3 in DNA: TGTGCCAGCAGTTACGATAGGGGCACTGAAGCTTTCTTT.

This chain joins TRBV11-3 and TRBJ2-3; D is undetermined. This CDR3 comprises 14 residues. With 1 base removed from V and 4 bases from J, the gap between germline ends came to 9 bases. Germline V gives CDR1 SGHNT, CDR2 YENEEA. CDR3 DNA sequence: TGTGCCAGCAGCTTAGCCGCCAGCGCAGATACGCAGTATTTT. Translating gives CASSLAASADTQYF. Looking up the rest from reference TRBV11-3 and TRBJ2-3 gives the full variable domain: EAGVVQSPRYKIIEKKQPVAFWCNPISGHNTLYWYLQNLGQGPELLIRYENEEAVDDSQLPKDRFSAERLKGVDSTLKIQPAELGDSAVYLCASSLAASADTQYFGPGTRLTVL.

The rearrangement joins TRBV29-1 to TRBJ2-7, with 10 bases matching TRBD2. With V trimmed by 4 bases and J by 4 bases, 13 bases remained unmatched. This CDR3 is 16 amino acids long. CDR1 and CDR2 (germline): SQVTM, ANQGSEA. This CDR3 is CSVASLAGARSYEQYF. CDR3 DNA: TGCAGCGTTGCGTCTCTAGCGGGAGCTAGATCATACGAGCAGTACTTC.

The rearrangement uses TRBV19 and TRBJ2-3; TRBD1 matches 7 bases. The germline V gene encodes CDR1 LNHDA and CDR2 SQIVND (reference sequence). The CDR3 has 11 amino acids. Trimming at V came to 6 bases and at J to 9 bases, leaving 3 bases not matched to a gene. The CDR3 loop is CASRTGWTQYF. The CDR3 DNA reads TGTGCCAGTAGGACAGGGTGGACGCAGTATTTT.

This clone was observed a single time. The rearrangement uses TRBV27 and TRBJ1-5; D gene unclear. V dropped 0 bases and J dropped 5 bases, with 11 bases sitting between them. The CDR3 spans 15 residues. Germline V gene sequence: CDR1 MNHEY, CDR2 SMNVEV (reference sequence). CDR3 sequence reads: CASSLSKGEHQPQHF. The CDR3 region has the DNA TGTGCCAGCAGTTTATCCAAGGGTGAACATCAGCCCCAGCATTTT.

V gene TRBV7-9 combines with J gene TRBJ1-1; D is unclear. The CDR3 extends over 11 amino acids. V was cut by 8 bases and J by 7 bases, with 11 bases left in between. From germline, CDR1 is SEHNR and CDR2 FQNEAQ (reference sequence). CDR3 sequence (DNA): TGTGCCAGCGATCTTTCGGATGAAGCTTTCTTT. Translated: CASDLSDEAFF.

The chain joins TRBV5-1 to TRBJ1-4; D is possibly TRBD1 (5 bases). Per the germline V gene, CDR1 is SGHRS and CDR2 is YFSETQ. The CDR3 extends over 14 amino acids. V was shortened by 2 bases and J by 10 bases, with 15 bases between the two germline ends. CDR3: CASSFNGQGGKLFF. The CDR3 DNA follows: TGCGCCAGCAGCTTTAACGGGCAGGGAGGAAAACTGTTTTTT.

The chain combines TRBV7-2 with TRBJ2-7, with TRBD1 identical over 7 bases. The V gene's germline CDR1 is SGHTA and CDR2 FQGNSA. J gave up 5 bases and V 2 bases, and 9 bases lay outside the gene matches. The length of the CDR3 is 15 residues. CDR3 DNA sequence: TGTGCCAGCAGCTTAACCTCAGGGGGTCCAGACGAGCAGTACTTC. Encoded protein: CASSLTSGGPDEQYF. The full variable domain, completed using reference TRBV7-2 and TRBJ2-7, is GAGVSQSPSNKVTEKGKDVELRCDPISGHTALYWYRQSLGQGLEFLIYFQGNSAPDKSGLPSDRFSAERTGGSVSTLTIQRTQQEDSAVYLCASSLTSGGPDEQYFGPGTRLTVT.

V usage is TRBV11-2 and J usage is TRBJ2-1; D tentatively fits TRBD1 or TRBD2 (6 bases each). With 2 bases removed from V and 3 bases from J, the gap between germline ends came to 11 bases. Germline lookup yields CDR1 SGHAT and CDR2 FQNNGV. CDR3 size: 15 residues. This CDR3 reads CASSLRGVLYNEQFF. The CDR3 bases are TGTGCCAGCAGCTTAAGGGGGGTCCTCTACAATGAGCAGTTCTTC. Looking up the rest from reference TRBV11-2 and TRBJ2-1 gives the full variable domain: EAGVAQSPRYKIIEKRQSVAFWCNPISGHATLYWYQQILGQGPKLLIQFQNNGVVDDSQLPKDRFSAERLKGVDSTLKIQPAKLEDSAVYLCASSLRGVLYNEQFFGPGTRLTVL.

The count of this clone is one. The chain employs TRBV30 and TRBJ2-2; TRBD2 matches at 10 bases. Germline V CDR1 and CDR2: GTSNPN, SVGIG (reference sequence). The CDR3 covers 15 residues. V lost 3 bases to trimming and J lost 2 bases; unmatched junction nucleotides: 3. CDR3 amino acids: CAWSRTSGNTGELFF. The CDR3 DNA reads TGTGCCTGGAGCCGGACTAGCGGAAACACCGGGGAGCTGTTTTTT.

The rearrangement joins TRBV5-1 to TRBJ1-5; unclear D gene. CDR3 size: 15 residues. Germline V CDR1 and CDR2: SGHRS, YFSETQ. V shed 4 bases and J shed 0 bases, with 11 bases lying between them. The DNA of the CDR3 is TGCGCCAGCAGCCCGGACGGGGATAGCAATCAGCCCCAGCATTTT. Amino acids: CASSPDGDSNQPQHF.

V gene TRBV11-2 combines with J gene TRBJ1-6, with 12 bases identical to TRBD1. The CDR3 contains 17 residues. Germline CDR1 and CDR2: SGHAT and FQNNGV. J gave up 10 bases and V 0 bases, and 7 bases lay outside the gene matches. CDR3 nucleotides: TGTGCCAGCAGCTTAGAGGCCGGGACAGGGGGCTTATCACCCCTCCACTTT. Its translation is CASSLEAGTGGLSPLHF.

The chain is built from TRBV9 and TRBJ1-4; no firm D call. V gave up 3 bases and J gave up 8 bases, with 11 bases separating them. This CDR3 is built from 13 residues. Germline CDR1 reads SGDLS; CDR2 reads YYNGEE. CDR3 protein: CASSDRGGEKLFF. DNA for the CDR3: TGTGCCAGCAGCGACCGGGGAGGCGAAAAACTGTTTTTT.

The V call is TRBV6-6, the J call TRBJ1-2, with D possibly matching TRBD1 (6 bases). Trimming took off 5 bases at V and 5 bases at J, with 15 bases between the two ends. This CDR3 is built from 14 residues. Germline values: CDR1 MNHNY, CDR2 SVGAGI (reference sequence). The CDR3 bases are TGTGCCAGCAGTACTCCTCGGGACACATATGGCTACACCTTC. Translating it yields CASSTPRDTYGYTF.

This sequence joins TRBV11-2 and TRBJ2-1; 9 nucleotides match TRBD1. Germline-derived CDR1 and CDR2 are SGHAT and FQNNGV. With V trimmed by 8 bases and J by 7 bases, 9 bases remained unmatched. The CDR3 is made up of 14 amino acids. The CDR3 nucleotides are TGTGCCAGCGGGGGACCGGACAGGGGTAATGAGCAGTTCTTC. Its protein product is CASGGPDRGNEQFF.

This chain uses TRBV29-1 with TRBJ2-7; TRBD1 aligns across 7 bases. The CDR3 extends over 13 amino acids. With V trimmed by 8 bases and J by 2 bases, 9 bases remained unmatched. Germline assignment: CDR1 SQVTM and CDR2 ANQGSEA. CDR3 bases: TGCAGCATCCGGGACAGAGTGACCTACGAGCAGTACTTC. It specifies CSIRDRVTYEQYF.

CDR3 in amino acids: CASSSTRTSTDTQYF. CDR3 coding DNA: TGTGCCAGCAGCTCGACAAGGACTAGCACAGATACGCAGTATTTT. The chain links TRBV7-9 to TRBJ2-3; weak D call: TRBD2 (5 bases). V lost 4 bases and J 0 bases, leaving 11 bases between the germline ends. Looked up from germline, CDR1 is SEHNR and CDR2 is FQNEAQ (reference sequence). The CDR3 runs to 15 residues.

CDR3 bases: TGTGCCAGCAGTTTCGGGCCGCAACTGGGCCGTAATTCACCCCTCCACTTT. It encodes CASSFGPQLGRNSPLHF. V is TRBV27 and J is TRBJ1-6; no firm D call. V dropped 3 bases and J dropped 6 bases, with 18 bases sitting between them. This CDR3 region has 17 residues. The germline gives CDR1 MNHEY, CDR2 SMNVEV (reference sequence).